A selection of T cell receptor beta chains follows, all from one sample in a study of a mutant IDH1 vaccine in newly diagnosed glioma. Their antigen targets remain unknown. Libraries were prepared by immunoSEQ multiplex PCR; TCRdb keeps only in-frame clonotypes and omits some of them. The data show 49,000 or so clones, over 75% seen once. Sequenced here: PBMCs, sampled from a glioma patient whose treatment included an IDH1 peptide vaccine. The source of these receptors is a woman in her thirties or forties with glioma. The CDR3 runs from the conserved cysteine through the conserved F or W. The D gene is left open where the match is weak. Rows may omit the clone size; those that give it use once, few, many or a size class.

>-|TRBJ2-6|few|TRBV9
TGTGCCAGCAGCGTAGCTCAAAAGCTTAGCTCTGGGGCCAACGTCCTGACTTTC
CASSVAQKLSSGANVLTF
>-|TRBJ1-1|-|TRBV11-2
TGTGCCAGCAGCTCTACCAGGACCCCAAATAAGGGAGCTTTCTTT
CASSSTRTPNKGAFF
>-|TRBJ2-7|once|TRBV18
TGTGCCAGCTCACCCGCTCGGGCTCCCTACGAGCAGTACTTC
CASSPARAPYEQYF
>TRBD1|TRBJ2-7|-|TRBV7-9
TGTGCCAGCAGCTTTTGGGACAGCTCCTACGAGCAGTACTTC
CASSFWDSSYEQYF
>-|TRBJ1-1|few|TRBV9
TGTGCCAGCAGCGCATATGAGTCTTACACTGAAGCTTTCTTT
CASSAYESYTEAFF
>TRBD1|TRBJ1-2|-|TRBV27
TGTGCCAGCAGTTTTAGGTGGAAGGGGGCCGAAGCTAACTATGGCTACACCTTC
CASSFRWKGAEANYGYTF
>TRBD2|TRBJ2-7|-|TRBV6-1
TGTGCCAGCAGTGATCAGCGGGGCCTAGAGCAGTACTTC
CASSDQRGLEQYF
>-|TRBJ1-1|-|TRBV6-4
TGTGCCTTTGAAGCAGCCGTTAAACCCCACTCGGTGGGACAGAACACTGAAGCTTTCTTT
CAFEAAVKPHSVGQNTEAFF
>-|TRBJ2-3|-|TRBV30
TGTGCCTGGAGTACCGAGCCCGTGAGCACAGATACGCAGTATTTT
CAWSTEPVSTDTQYF
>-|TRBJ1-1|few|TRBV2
TGTGCCAGCAGAGGACTCTCAGGGAAGACTGAAGCTTTCTTT
CASRGLSGKTEAFF
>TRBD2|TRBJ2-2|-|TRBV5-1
TGCGCCACCGGACTAGGAGCGAACACCGGGGAGCTGTTTTTT
CATGLGANTGELFF
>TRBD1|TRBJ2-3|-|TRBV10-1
TGCGCCAGCAGTGAGTCGTCCGACAGGGGCCCAGATACGCAGTATTTT
CASSESSDRGPDTQYF
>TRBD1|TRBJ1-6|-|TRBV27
TGTGCCAGCAGTTTATGGCCCGCAGGGGGTAATTCACCCCTCCACTTT
CASSLWPAGGNSPLHF
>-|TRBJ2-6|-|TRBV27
TGTGCCAGCAGTTTATCCAAGCGTAGGGCCAACGTCCTGACTTTC
CASSLSKRRANVLTF
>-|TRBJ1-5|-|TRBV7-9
TGTGCCAGCAGCTTCGGGGGGGAAGGTCAGCCCCAGCATTTT
CASSFGGEGQPQHF
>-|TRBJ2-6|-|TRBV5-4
TGTGCCAGCAGCTTGAAGGGCTCTGGGGCCAACGTCCTGACTTTC
CASSLKGSGANVLTF
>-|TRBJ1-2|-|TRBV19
TGTGCCAGTAGGGACAGTCCGATTAACTATGGCTACACCTTC
CASRDSPINYGYTF
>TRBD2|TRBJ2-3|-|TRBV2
TGTGCCACCACCGGCGGGGGGCAGGGCACAGATACGCAGTATTTT
CATTGGGQGTDTQYF
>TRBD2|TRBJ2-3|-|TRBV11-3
TGTGCCAGCAGCCCGAGTCGGGGGGTAAGCACAGATACGCAGTATTTT
CASSPSRGVSTDTQYF
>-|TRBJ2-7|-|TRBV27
TGTGCCAGCAGTCCCCCCAGGGCCGAGCAGTACTTC
CASSPPRAEQYF
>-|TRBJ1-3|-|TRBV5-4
TGTGCCAGCAGCTCCCTGGGACGAGAGTTAAGCTCTGGAAACACCATATATTTT
CASSSLGRELSSGNTIYF
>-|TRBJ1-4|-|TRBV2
TGTGCCAGCAGTGAAATGGGGGGAGGAGGTGAAAAACTGTTTTTT
CASSEMGGGGEKLFF
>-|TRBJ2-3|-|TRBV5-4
TGTGCCAGCAGCTTTGGGGAAGCCTACGGGGACACAGATACGCAGTATTTT
CASSFGEAYGDTDTQYF
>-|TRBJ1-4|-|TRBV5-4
TGTGCCAGCAGCTCTGGACAGTCAACTAATGAAAAACTGTTTTTT
CASSSGQSTNEKLFF
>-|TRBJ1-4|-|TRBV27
TGTGCCAGCAGTTTAACCCGTTGGGGTGAAAAACTGTTTTTT
CASSLTRWGEKLFF
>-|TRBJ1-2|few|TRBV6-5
TGTGCCAGCAGGACCCTGGGCAACGGCTACACCTTC
CASRTLGNGYTF
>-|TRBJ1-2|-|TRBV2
TGTGCCAGCAGTGATAACAGGAAAGATGGCTACACCTTC
CASSDNRKDGYTF
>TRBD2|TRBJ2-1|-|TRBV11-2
TGTGCCAGCAGCTCAATAGCGGGGGCCTACAATGAGCAGTTCTTC
CASSSIAGAYNEQFF
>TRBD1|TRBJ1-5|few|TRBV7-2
TGTGCCAGCAGCCTAAGGGGGGGGACAGGGGGAAATCAGCCCCAGCATTTT
CASSLRGGTGGNQPQHF
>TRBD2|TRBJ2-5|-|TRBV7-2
TGTGCCAGCAGCTGGCCCCCGGGACTAGCGGGTCAAGAGACCCAGTACTTC
CASSWPPGLAGQETQYF
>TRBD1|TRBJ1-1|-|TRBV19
TGTGCCAGGGTCCAGGGACAGGCGGTGAACACTGAAGCTTTCTTT
CARVQGQAVNTEAFF
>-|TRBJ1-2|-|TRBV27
TGTGCCAGCAGTTTCAAGGGATCGGGCTATGGCTACACCTTC
CASSFKGSGYGYTF
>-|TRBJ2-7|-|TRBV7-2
TGTGCCAGCAGCTTAGAATGGACCTACGAGCAGTACTTC
CASSLEWTYEQYF
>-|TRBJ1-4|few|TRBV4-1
TGCGCCAGCAGCCAAGATTACCAGGGGTATCGGGAAAAACTGTTTTTT
CASSQDYQGYREKLFF
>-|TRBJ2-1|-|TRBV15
TGTGCCACCAGCCCGGACAGTTACAATGAGCAGTTCTTC
CATSPDSYNEQFF
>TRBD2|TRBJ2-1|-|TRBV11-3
TGTGCCAGCGGCTTCGGAGCGGGGAACAATGAGCAGTTCTTC
CASGFGAGNNEQFF
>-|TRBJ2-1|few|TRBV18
TGTGCCAGCTCACCGCGAAGGGACGGGAACGGTGAGCAGTTCTTC
CASSPRRDGNGEQFF
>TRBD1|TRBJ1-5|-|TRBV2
TGTGCCAGCAGTGGGACAGGGTGGGATCAGCCCCAGCATTTT
CASSGTGWDQPQHF
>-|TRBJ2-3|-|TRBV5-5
TGTGCCAGCAGCTTGGCCCGGAGGGTTCCCACAGATACGCAGTATTTT
CASSLARRVPTDTQYF
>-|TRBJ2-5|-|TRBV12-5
TGTGCTAGTGGTCCCTCGGGGACGGAGACCCAGTACTTC
CASGPSGTETQYF
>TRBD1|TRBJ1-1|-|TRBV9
TGTGCCAGCAGCGTGAGTGGGACAGGGCGTACTGAAGCTTTCTTT
CASSVSGTGRTEAFF
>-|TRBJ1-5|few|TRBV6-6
TGTGCCAGCGTTCGGGGGGACCAGCCCCAGCATTTT
CASVRGDQPQHF
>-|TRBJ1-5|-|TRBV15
TGTGCCACCAGCAGAGATCTTGGGTATAGCAATCAGCCCCAGCATTTT
CATSRDLGYSNQPQHF
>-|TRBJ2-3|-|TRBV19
TGTGCCAGTAGTGCACAGGCTAGCACAGATACGCAGTATTTT
CASSAQASTDTQYF
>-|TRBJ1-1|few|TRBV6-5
TGTGCCAGTACCAAGAGGCGGGGAGCTTTCTTT
CASTKRRGAFF
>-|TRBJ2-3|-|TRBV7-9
TGTGCCAGCAGCTTAGATCAATGGGGCTACAGGGACACAGATACGCAGTATTTT
CASSLDQWGYRDTDTQYF
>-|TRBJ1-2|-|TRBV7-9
TGTGCCAGCAGCTTATCTGGATGGGCAGGGGCGGAGAAGAGCTACACCTTC
CASSLSGWAGAEKSYTF